Shown below are 4 T cell receptor beta chains from a single sample sequenced in a study of blood T cell repertoires in COVID-19. Repertoires were generated with immunoSEQ multiplex PCR, while TCRdb's copy carries only in-frame clones and drops some. The sample includes approximately 460,000 clones, 80% to 90% of them seen just once. The source material was peripheral blood. The receptors come from a man aged 18-30 years with COVID-19, enrolled during active disease.

This clone was seen just once. The chain combines TRBV10-3 with TRBJ2-7, with D perhaps TRBD1 (5 bases). Trimming took off 8 bases at V and 1 base at J, with 9 bases between the two ends. Per the germline V gene, CDR1 is ENHRY and CDR2 is SYGVKD. This CDR3 is built from 12 residues. The CDR3 DNA reads as TGTGCCATCCGCAGGGCGTCCTACGAGCAGTACTTC. Its protein product is CAIRRASYEQYF.

The V and J genes are TRBV11-2 and TRBJ2-1; tentatively, D is TRBD2 (7 bases). The CDR3 is 16 amino acids. V was clipped by 6 bases and J by 5 bases, with 20 bases between them. CDR1 is SGHAT, CDR2 FQNNGV, per germline. The CDR3 region is CASSQGGALSNNEQFF. The DNA of the CDR3 is TGTGCCAGCAGTCAAGGGGGGGCCCTCTCGAACAATGAGCAGTTCTTC.

J is TRBJ2-1 and V is TRBV5-4; 10 bases fit TRBD2. The CDR3 is made up of 17 amino acids. V shed 4 bases, J shed 2 bases, and the junction held 9 bases outside the gene matches. CDR1 and CDR2 (germline): SGHNT, YYREEE (reference sequence). The CDR3 reads CASSPTRAGGAYNEQFF. The CDR3, as DNA: TGTGCCAGCAGCCCGACCAGAGCGGGAGGGGCCTACAATGAGCAGTTCTTC.

The DNA for the CDR3 is TGTGCCACCAGTGCGTCAGGTACCGAGAAGACCCAGTACTTC. Encoded protein: CATSASGTEKTQYF. The chain uses TRBV24-1 and TRBJ2-5, with D unresolved. CDR1 is KGHDR and CDR2 is SFDVKD in the germline V gene. V lost 5 bases and J lost 6, with 15 bases in between. The CDR3 loop spans 14 amino acids.